This TCR beta chain was captured in a study of blood T cells in healthy people across ages (dated by TCRdb to 2013 to 2016). Study-wide context: In model experiments, roughly one uniquely barcoded TCR beta cDNA molecule per two T cells was captured by template switching. Using deep sequencing normalized with unique cDNA molecular identifiers, the study measured how TCR beta repertoire diversity changes with age. Donors were grouped into four age groups: young (average 16 years), middle-aged (under 40), aged (approximately 58) and long-lived (roughly 80). Donors of different ages were randomly distributed across sequencing lanes to avoid experimental bias. The study analyzed two additional independent replicas of 1 million unique cDNA reads from the same blood draw for two donors, one aged 18 to 29 and one aged 80 or older. Study-wide findings and limitations: As age increased, observed TCR beta diversity per million T cells dropped in a roughly linear way, and a significant reduction was already evident by age about 40. A strong correlation was found between observed TCR beta diversity and the percentage of naive T cells measured by flow cytometry. Because donor CMV infection status was unknown, age-related changes in expanded clonotypes were potentially confounded. Compared with the aged group, the long-lived group had more naive CD4+ T cells, fewer expanded clones and increased TCR diversity, a pattern suggesting age selection. Because profiling used bulk unsorted PBMCs, naive and antigen-experienced compartments could not be compared conclusively. Total diversity estimates from one million sequenced T cells were considered lower bounds and underestimates.

In regard to this clonotype: Its antigen is still unknown. No qualities accompany the bases; no much larger clone lies one base away.

From cysteine to phenylalanine, the CDR3 is 18 amino acids long. Only CDR3 DNA remains: 54 bases, in frame from the first base. Taken from the germline V gene, the CDR1 and CDR2 loops are SGHTA and FQGNSA. The approximately 39 donors, aged about 6 to 95 years, were systemically healthy Caucasian individuals from Russia. Each donor gave about 11 milliliters of peripheral blood, drawn into EDTA-treated Vacutainer tubes. Ficoll-Paque density-gradient centrifugation was used to isolate PBMCs, with at least 6.5 million per sample. Total RNA was extracted from PBMCs with Trizol reagent, with at least 5 micrograms obtained per sample. For every donor, an aliquot of PBMCs went through flow cytometry to measure the percentages of naive CD45RAhigh/CD27high T cells. Receptor libraries were prepared by 5' RACE. The data were produced on an Illumina HiSeq 2500. The second PCR ran for about 7 to 11 cycles and used a J-beta primer mix along with a sample-barcoded 5' primer. Each TCR beta cDNA molecule received a unique molecular identifier from a template-switch 5' adaptor carrying 12 random nucleotides. Each sample yielded at least 3 million CDR3-containing paired-end reads. All of the RNA was converted into first-strand cDNA using the Mint cDNA synthesis kit, with a TRBC-specific oligonucleotide serving as the primer. After uracil-DNA glycosylase treatment, a first 18-cycle PCR used universal primers M1SS and BC2_uni_R on all cDNA. The paper's data handling went like this. Each sample was normalized by randomly selecting 1 million high-quality reads, each carrying a distinct molecular identifier. Instead of being binned into consensus sequences, reads that shared molecular identifiers were thrown out. MiTCR, with a Q25 quality threshold and the strictest error-elimination algorithm, was used for CDR3 identification, clonotype clustering and error correction. A nonparametric unseen species model with Euler transformation was used to estimate lower-bound total TCR beta diversity. TCRdb reprocessing: public reads trimmed at Q25 with fastp, clones called with MiXCR, in-frame beta chains kept. For every CDR3 protein sequence, its rows merge into one entry that carries the most common genes and DNA. V and J calls and clone size were set by TCRdb, not the authors. In this sample the table shows 1.5 million or so distinct CDR3 sequences, 42% of which occur a single time. The ten largest make up about 4% of the sample.

The V and J segments used are TRBV7-2 and TRBJ2-1, and 14 junctional nucleotides match TRBD2. The J call could be wrong; TRBJ2-7 is a better fit for the DNA end. The material sequenced was blood. This sequence originates from a woman aged 18-29 years in good health. The CDR3 loop reads CASSMTSGGVSSYNEQYF. The sequenced DNA is TGTGCCAGCAGCATGACTAGCGGGGGGGTTAGCTCCTACAATGAGCAGTACTTC.